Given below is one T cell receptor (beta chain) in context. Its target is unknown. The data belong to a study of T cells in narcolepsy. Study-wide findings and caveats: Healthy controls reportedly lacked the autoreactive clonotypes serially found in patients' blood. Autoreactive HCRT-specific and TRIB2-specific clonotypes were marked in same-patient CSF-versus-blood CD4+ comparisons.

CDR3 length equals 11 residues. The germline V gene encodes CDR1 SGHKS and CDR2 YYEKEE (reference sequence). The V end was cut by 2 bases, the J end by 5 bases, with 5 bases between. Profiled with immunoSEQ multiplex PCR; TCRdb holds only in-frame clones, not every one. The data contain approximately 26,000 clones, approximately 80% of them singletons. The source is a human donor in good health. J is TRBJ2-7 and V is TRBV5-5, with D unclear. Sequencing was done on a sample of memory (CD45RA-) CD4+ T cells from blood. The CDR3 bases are TGTGCCAGCAGCTTTAAGGACGAGCAGTACTTC. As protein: CASSFKDEQYF. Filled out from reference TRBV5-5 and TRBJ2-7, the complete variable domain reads DAGVTQSPTHLIKTRGQQVTLRCSPISGHKSVSWYQQVLGQGPQFIFQYYEKEERGRGNFPDRFSARQFPNYSSELNVNALLLGDSALYLCASSFKDEQYFGPGTRLTVT.